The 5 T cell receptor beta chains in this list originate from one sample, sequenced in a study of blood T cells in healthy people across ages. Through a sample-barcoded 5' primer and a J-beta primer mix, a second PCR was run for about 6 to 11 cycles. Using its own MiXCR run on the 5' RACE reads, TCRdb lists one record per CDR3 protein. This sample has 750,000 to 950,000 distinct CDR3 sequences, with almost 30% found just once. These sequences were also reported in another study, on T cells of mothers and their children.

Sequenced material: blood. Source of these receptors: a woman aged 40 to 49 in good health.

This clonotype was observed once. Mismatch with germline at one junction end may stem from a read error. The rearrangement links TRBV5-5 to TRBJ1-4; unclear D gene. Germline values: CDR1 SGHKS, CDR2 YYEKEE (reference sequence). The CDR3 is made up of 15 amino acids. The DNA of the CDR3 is TGTGCCAGCTGTGAGAGCGGTCTAAATAACGAAAAACGGTTTTTT. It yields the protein CASCESGLNNEKRFF.

The CDR3 coding sequence is TGTGCCAGCAGCGTGAGTGGTGGGGGAACGGGAGGCTACACCTTC. Translated: CASSVSGGGTGGYTF. The chain is built from TRBV9 and TRBJ1-2; a weak D match, TRBD1 (5 bases). CDR3 length equals 15 residues. The V gene's germline CDR1 is SGDLS and CDR2 YYNGEE. V was trimmed by 2 bases and J by 8 bases, leaving 19 bases between them.

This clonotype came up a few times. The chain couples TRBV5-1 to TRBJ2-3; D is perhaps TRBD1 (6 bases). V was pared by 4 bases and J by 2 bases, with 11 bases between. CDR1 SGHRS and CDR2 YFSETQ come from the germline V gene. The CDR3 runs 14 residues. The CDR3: CASSPRGFTDTQYF. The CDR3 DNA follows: TGCGCCAGCAGCCCAAGGGGGTTCACAGATACGCAGTATTTT.

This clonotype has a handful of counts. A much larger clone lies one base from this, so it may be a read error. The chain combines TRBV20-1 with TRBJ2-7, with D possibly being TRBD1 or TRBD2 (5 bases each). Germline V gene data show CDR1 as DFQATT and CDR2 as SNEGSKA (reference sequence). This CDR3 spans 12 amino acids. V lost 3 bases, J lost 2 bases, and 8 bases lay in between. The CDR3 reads CSASRGPYEQYF. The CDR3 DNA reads TGCAGTGCTAGTCGGGGACCCTACGAGCAGTACTTC.

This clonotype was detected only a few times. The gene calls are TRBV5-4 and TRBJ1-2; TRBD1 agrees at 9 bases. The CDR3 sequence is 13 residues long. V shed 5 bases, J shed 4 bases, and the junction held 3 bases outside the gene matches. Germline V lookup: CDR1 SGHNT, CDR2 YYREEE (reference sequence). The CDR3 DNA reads TGTGCCAGCAGACAACAGGGGGCCTATGGCTACACCTTC. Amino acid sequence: CASRQQGAYGYTF.